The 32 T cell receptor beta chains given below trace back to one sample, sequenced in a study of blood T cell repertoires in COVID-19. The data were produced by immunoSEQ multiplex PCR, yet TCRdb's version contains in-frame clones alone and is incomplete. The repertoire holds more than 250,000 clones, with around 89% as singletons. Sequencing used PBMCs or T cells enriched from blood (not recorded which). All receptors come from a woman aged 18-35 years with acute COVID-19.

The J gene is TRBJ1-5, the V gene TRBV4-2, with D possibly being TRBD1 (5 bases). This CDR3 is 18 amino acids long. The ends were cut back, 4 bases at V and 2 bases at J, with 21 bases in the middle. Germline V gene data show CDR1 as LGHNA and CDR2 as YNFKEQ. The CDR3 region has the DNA TGTGCCAGCAGCCCCCGCCCACTGACAGATTTTCGCAATCAGCCCCAGCATTTT. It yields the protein CASSPRPLTDFRNQPQHF.

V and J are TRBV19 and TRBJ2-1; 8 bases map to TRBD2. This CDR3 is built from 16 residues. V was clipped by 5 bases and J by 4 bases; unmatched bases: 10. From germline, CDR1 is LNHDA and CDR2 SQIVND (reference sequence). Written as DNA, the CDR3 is TGTGCCAGTAGTGTATCCGGGACTAGGGATTACAATGAGCAGTTCTTC. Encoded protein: CASSVSGTRDYNEQFF.

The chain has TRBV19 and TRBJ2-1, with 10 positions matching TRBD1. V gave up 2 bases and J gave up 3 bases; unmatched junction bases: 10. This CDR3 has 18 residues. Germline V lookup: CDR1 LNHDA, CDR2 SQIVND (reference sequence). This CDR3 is CASSIRSEGTGDYNEQFF. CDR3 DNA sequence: TGTGCCAGTAGTATACGAAGTGAGGGGACAGGGGACTACAATGAGCAGTTCTTC.

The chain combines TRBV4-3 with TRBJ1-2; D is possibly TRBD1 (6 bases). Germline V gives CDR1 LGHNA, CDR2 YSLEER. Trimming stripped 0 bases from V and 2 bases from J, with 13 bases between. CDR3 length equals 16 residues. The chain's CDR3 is CASSQEVWGHNYGYTF. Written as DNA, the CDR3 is TGCGCCAGCAGCCAAGAAGTCTGGGGACACAACTATGGCTACACCTTC.

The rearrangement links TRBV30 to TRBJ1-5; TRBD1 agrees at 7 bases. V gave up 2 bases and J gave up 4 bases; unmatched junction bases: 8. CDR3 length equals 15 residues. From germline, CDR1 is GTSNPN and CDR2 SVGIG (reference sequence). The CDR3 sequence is CAWSKGQRGNQPQHF. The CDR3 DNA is TGTGCCTGGAGTAAGGGACAGAGGGGGAATCAGCCCCAGCATTTT. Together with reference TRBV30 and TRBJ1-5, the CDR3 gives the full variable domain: SQTIHQWPATLVQPVGSPLSLECTVEGTSNPNLYWYRQAAGRGLQLLFYSVGIGQISSEVPQNLSASRPQDRQFILSSKKLLLSDSGFYLCAWSKGQRGNQPQHFGDGTRLSIL.

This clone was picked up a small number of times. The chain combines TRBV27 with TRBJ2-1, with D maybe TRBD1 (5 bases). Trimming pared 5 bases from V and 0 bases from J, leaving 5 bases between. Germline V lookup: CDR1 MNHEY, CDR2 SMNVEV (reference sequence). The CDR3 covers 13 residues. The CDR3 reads CASSRGSYNEQFF. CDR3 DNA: TGTGCCAGCAGTAGGGGCTCCTACAATGAGCAGTTCTTC.

CDR3 coding DNA: TGTGCCAGCAGTAGGCAGGGGCCAGAGGATGGCTACACCTTC. Amino acid sequence: CASSRQGPEDGYTF. The chain uses TRBV27 and TRBJ1-2; perhaps TRBD1 as D (6 bases). CDR1 and CDR2 (germline): MNHEY, SMNVEV (reference sequence). Deletions cut 5 bases from V and 6 bases from J, with 16 bases between. The CDR3 runs 14 residues.

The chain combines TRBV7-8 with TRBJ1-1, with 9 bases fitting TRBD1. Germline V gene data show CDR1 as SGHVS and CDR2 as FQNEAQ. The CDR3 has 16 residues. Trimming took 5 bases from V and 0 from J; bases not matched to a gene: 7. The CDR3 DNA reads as TGTGCCAGCAGCCCGGACAGGGGCCTCCTGAACACTGAAGCTTTCTTT. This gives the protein CASSPDRGLLNTEAFF.

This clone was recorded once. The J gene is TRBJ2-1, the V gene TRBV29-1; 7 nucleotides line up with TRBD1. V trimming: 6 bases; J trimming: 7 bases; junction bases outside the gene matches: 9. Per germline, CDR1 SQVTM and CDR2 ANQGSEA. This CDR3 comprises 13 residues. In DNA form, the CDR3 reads TGCAGCGTCCACAGGGGAGCCCCTAATGAGCAGTTCTTC. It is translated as CSVHRGAPNEQFF.

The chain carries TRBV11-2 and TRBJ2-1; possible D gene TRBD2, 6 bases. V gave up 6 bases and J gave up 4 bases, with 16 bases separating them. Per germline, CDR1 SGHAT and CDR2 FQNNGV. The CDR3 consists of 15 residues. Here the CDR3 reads CASREMDYDYNEQFF. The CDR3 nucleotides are TGTGCCAGCAGGGAGATGGACTACGATTACAATGAGCAGTTCTTC.

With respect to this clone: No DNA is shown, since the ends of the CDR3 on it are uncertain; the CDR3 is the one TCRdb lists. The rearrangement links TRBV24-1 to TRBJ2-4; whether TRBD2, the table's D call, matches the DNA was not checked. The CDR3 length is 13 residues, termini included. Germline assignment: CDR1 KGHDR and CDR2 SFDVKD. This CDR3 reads CATSTSDSNIQYF.

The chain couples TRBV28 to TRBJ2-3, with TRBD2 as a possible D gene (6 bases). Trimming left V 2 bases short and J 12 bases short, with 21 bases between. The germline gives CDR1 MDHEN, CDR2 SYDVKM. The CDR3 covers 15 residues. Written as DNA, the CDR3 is TGTGCCAGCAGTTTAGTAGTAGTCCGGGACTTTTCACAGTATTTT. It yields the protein CASSLVVVRDFSQYF.

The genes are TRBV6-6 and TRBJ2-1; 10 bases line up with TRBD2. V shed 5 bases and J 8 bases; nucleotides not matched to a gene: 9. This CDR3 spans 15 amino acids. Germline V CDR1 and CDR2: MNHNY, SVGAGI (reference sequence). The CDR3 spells CASSTLAGVGDEQFF. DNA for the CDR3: TGTGCCAGCAGTACCCTAGCGGGAGTGGGAGATGAGCAGTTCTTC.

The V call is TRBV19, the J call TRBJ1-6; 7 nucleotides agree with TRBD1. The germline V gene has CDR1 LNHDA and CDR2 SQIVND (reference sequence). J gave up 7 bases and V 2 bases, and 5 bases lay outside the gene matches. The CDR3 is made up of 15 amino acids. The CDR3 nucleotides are TGTGCCAGTAGTATAACGGGACAGTCGAATTCACCCCTCCACTTT. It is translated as CASSITGQSNSPLHF.

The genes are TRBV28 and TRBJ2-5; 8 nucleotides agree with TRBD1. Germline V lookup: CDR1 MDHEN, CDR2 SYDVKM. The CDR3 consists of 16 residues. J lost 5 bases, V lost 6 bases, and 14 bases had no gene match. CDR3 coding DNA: TGTGCCAGCAGCCTTGGAGGCAGGGGGCGCTTGGAGACCCAGTACTTC. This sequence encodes CASSLGGRGRLETQYF.

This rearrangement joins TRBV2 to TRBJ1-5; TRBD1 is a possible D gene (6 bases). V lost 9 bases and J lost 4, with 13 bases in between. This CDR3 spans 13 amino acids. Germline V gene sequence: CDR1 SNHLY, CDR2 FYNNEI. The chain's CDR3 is CASWRGGNQPQHF. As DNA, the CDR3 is TGTGCCAGTTGGAGGGGGGGAAATCAGCCCCAGCATTTT. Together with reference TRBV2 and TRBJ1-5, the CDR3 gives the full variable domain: EPEVTQTPSHQVTQMGQEVILRCVPISNHLYFYWYRQILGQKVEFLVSFYNNEISEKSEIFDDQFSVERPDGSNFTLKIRSTKLEDSAMYFCASWRGGNQPQHFGDGTRLSIL.

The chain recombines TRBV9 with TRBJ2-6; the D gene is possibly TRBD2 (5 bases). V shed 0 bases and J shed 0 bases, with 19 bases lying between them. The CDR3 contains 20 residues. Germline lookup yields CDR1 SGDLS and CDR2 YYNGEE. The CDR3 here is CASSVAGSPTLGSGANVLTF. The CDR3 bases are TGTGCCAGCAGCGTAGCTGGGTCACCCACACTAGGCTCTGGGGCCAACGTCCTGACTTTC.

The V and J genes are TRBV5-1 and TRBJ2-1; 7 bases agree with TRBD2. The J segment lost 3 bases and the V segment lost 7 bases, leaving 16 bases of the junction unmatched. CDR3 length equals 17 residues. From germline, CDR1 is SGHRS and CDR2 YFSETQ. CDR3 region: CASSVLGLADIYNEQFF. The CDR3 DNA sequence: TGCGCCAGCTCGGTGTTGGGGCTAGCGGATATCTACAATGAGCAGTTCTTC.

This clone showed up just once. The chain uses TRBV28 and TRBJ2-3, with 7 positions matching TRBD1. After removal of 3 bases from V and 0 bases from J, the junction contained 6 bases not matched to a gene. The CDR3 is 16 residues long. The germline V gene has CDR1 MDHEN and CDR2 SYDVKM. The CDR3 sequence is CASSFLTGASTDTQYF. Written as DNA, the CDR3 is TGTGCCAGCAGTTTTCTTACAGGGGCTAGCACAGATACGCAGTATTTT. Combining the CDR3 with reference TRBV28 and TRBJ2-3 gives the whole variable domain DVKVTQSSRYLVKRTGEKVFLECVQDMDHENMFWYRQDPGLGLRLIYFSYDVKMKEKGDIPEGYSVSREKKERFSLILESASTNQTSMYLCASSFLTGASTDTQYFGPGTRLTVL.

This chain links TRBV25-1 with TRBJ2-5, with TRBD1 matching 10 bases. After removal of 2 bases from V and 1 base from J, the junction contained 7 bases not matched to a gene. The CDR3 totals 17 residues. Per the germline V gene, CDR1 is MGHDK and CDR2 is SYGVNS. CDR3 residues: CASSEPPWTGGQETQYF. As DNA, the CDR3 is TGTGCCAGCAGTGAACCCCCCTGGACAGGGGGCCAAGAGACCCAGTACTTC.

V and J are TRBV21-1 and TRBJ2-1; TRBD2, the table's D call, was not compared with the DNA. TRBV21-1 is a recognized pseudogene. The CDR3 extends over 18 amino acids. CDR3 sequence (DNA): TGTGCCAGCAGCAAAACGTTAGCGGGAGTCCCCACTATGAATGAGCAGTTCTTC. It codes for CASSKTLAGVPTMNEQFF.

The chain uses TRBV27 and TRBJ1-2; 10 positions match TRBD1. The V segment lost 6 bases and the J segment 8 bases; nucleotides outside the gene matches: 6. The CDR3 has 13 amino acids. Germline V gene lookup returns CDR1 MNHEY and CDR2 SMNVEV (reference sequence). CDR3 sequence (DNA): TGTGCCAGCAGAGGGACAGGGGACTTCGGCTACACCTTC. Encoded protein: CASRGTGDFGYTF.

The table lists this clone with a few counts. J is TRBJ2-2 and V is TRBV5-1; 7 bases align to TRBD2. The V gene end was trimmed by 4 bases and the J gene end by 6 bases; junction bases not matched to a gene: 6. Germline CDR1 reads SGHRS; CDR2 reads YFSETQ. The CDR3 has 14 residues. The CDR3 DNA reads TGCGCCAGCAGCCTCGGGACTAATGCCGGGGAGCTGTTTTTT. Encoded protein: CASSLGTNAGELFF.

The CDR3 loop reads CASSLVTGAGELFF. In DNA, the CDR3 is TGTGCCAGCAGCTTAGTCACAGGCGCCGGGGAGCTGTTTTTT. V is TRBV7-8 and J is TRBJ2-2; tentatively, D is TRBD1 (5 bases). Germline CDR1 reads SGHVS; CDR2 reads FQNEAQ. V shed 1 base and J shed 6 bases, with 9 bases lying between them. CDR3 length equals 14 residues.

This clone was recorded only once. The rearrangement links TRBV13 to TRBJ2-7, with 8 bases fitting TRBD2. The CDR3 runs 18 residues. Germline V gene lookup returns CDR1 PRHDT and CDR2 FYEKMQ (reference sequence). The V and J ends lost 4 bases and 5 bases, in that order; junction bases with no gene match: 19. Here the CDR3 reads CASSSSGTSGLVWHEQYF. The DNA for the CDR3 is TGTGCCAGCAGCTCTTCTGGGACTAGTGGGTTGGTTTGGCACGAGCAGTACTTC.

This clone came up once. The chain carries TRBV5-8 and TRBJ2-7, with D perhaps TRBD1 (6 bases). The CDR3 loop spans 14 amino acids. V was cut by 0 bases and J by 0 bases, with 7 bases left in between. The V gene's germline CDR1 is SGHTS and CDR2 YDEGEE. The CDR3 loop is CASSLARGSYEQYF. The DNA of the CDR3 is TGTGCCAGCAGCTTGGCCAGGGGCTCCTACGAGCAGTACTTC.

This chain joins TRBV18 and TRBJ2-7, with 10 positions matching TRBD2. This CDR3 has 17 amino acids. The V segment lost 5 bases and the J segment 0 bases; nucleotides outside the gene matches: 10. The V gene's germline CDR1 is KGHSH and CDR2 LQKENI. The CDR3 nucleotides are TGTGCCAGCTCAACCCGTCTAGCGGGAGCCCTCTCCTACGAGCAGTACTTC. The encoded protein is CASSTRLAGALSYEQYF.

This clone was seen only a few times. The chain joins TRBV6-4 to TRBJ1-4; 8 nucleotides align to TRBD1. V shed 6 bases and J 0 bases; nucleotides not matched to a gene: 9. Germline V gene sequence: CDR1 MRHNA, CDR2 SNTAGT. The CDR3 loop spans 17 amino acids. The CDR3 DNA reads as TGTGCCAGCAGCCTGACAGGGGCCCATCCAACTAATGAAAAACTGTTTTTT. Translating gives CASSLTGAHPTNEKLFF.

For the CDR3, the DNA is TGTGCCAGCAGCTTAACCCCTAGCGACAATGAGCAGTTCTTC. Translating it yields CASSLTPSDNEQFF. The rearrangement joins TRBV11-2 to TRBJ2-1, with D possibly being TRBD2 (6 bases). Germline lookup yields CDR1 SGHAT and CDR2 FQNNGV. Trimming pared 2 bases from V and 5 bases from J, leaving 10 bases between. The CDR3 totals 14 residues.

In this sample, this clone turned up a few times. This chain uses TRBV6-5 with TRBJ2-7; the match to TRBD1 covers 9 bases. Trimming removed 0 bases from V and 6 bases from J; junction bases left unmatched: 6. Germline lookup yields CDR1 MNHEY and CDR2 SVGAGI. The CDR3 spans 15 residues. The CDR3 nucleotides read TGTGCCAGCAGTTACTCCAAAAACAGGGGGCGCGAGCAGTACTTC. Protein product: CASSYSKNRGREQYF.

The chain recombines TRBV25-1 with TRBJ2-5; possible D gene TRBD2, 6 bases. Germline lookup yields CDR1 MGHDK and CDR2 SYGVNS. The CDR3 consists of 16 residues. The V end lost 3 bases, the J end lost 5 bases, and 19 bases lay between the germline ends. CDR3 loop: CASSEGTGSLQETQYF. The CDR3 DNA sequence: TGTGCCAGCAGTGAGGGGACTGGGAGTCTGCAGGAGACCCAGTACTTC.

DNA for the CDR3: TGTGCCAGCAGCTTAGAGGTTAGGTTAGCGGGAGAGGTTGGCACAGATACGCAGTATTTT. It encodes CASSLEVRLAGEVGTDTQYF. The genes are TRBV11-2 and TRBJ2-3; 9 nucleotides match TRBD2. V dropped 0 bases and J dropped 1; count of bases not matched to a gene: 14. The V gene's germline CDR1 is SGHAT and CDR2 FQNNGV. The CDR3 is 20 residues long.